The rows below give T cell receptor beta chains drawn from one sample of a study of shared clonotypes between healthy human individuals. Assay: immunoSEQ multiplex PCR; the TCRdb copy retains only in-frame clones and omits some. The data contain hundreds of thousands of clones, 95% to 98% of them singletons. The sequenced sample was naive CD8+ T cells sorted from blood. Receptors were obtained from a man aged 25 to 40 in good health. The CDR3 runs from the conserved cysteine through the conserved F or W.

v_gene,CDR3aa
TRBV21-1,CASSNLEGGSYEQYF
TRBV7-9,CASSLNDGANIQYF
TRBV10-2,CASSANSIYEQYF
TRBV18,CASSPKTYQETQYF
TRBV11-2,CASSLGNAYEQYF
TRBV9,CASSASGTLYEQYF
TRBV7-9,CASSLTDGAMKTQYF
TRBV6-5,CASSPTLTSGGYTF
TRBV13,CASSLGYEQYF
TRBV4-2,CASSQDIGWGEQFF
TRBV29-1,CSVSGGVHNEQFF
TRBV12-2,CASSSRSSGNTIYF
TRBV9,CASSLDGYEQYF
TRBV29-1,CSVLLREKPYEQYF
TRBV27,CASSFRDREPDTQYF
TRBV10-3,CAISELSGSTYEQYF
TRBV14,CASSRSGSPYNEQFF
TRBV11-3,CASSLVYTETQYF
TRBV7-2,CASSSSRGYEQFF
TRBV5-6,CASSLGGLVRDGNQPQHF
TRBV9,CASSAGQGRRSYEQYF
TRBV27,CASSPTLAGQETQYF
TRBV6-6,CASSYAGRNTEAFF
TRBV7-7,CASSLGTSTKAFF